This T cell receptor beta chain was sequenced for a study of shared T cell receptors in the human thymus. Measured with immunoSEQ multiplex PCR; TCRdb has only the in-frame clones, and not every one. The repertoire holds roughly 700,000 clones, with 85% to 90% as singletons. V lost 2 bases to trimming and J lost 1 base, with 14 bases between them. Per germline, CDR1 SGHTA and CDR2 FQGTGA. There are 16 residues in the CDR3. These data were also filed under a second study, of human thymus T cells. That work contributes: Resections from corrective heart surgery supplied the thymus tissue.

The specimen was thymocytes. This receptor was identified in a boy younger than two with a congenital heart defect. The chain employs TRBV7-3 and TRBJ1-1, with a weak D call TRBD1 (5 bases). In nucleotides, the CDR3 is TGTGCCAGCAGCTTAGTCCCCAGGGAAGGGAACACTGAAGCTTTCTTT. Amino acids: CASSLVPREGNTEAFF.